The 19 T cell receptor beta chains reported below all come from one sample, sequenced in a study of shared clonotypes between healthy human individuals. The data were produced by immunoSEQ multiplex PCR, yet TCRdb's version contains in-frame clones alone and is incomplete. The sample has around 1.9 million clones, roughly 91% seen once. It was CD45RO-negative cells, positively selected for CCR7, that made up naive CD8 cells, with terminally differentiated effector memory CD45RA+ cells excluded. The sample comprised naive CD8+ T cells from PBMCs. These receptors were collected from a man aged 18 to 29 in good health. Some clones in this sample may be carry-over from other donors' samples.

J is TRBJ2-3 and V is TRBV30; 8 positions agree with TRBD1. CDR1 GTSNPN and CDR2 SVGIG come from the germline V gene (reference sequence). The CDR3 totals 14 residues. V gave up 4 bases and J gave up 2 bases; unmatched junction bases: 5. In nucleotides, the CDR3 is TGTGCCTGGAATCCAGGGGGCTACACAGATACGCAGTATTTT. Protein sequence: CAWNPGGYTDTQYF.

V gene TRBV6-1 combines with J gene TRBJ1-3, with D perhaps matching TRBD1 (6 bases). Germline assignment: CDR1 MNHNS and CDR2 SASEGT. V was shortened by 2 bases and J by 2 bases, with 13 bases between the two germline ends. The CDR3 contains 16 residues. The CDR3 is CASSELTGTAGNTIYF. The CDR3 DNA reads as TGTGCCAGCAGTGAACTTACAGGGACGGCTGGAAACACCATATATTTT.

V usage is TRBV27 and J usage is TRBJ2-1; D perhaps matches TRBD2 (5 bases). Germline assignment: CDR1 MNHEY and CDR2 SMNVEV (reference sequence). The V end was cut by 2 bases, the J end by 0 bases, with 8 bases between. The CDR3 loop spans 15 amino acids. Here the CDR3 reads CASSLDGGSYNEQFF. In DNA, the CDR3 is TGTGCCAGCAGTTTAGATGGAGGCTCCTACAATGAGCAGTTCTTC.

About this clone: Other nucleotide sequences in the sample specify the same CDR3. The V gene is TRBV9, the J gene TRBJ2-5; 7 nucleotides align to TRBD2. V gave up 0 bases and J gave up 4 bases; unmatched junction bases: 3. The CDR3 runs 14 residues. CDR1 and CDR2 from the germline V gene are SGDLS and YYNGEE. The CDR3 DNA sequence: TGTGCCAGCAGCGTAGGGGTAGCGGGAGAGACCCAGTACTTC. Translated: CASSVGVAGETQYF.

The chain couples TRBV4-3 to TRBJ2-7; 11 positions agree with TRBD2. The germline CDR1 and CDR2 sequences are LGHNA and YSLEER. Trimming at V came to 1 base and at J to 3 bases, leaving 5 bases not matched to a gene. The CDR3 sequence is 16 residues long. The CDR3 protein is CASSQGVAGGRYEQYF. The CDR3 DNA is TGCGCCAGCAGCCAAGGCGTAGCGGGAGGGCGCTACGAGCAGTACTTC.

The rearrangement uses TRBV4-3 and TRBJ2-5; the D gene is possibly TRBD1 (5 bases). Near its end, the DNA agrees better with TRBJ2-7, so the J call may be wrong. The CDR3 consists of 16 residues. Germline-derived CDR1 and CDR2 are LGHNA and YSLEER. The DNA of the CDR3 is TGCGCCAGCAGCCAAGATGTACAGGCAGAAAACTACGAGCAGTACTTC. Protein product: CASSQDVQAENYEQYF.

The chain carries TRBV27 and TRBJ2-5; no clear D gene. The V gene lost 1 base and the J gene lost 5 bases, with 11 bases spanning the gap. CDR1 is MNHEY, CDR2 SMNVEV, per germline (reference sequence). The CDR3 consists of 14 residues. The CDR3 DNA reads TGTGCCAGCAGTTTATGGGTGGGTGGGGAGACCCAGTACTTC. Protein product: CASSLWVGGETQYF.

This clone came up once. The chain recombines TRBV28 with TRBJ2-6; TRBD1 aligns across 7 bases. The CDR3 runs 18 residues. The V gene's germline CDR1 is MDHEN and CDR2 SYDVKM. The V gene end was trimmed by 4 bases and the J gene end by 2 bases; junction bases not matched to a gene: 11. CDR3 bases: TGTGCCAGCAGTTCTGACAGGGCCGGGGATACTGGGGCCAACGTCCTGACTTTC. It codes for CASSSDRAGDTGANVLTF.

The CDR3 spells CASSPGPGQDLEADEQFF. In DNA form, the CDR3 reads TGTGCCAGCAGCCCAGGCCCGGGACAGGACCTTGAGGCCGATGAGCAGTTCTTC. J is TRBJ2-1 and V is TRBV7-3; 8 nucleotides line up with TRBD1. Germline CDR1 is SGHTA and CDR2 is FQGTGA. This CDR3 contains 18 residues. J gave up 8 bases and V 5 bases, and 20 bases lay outside the gene matches.

This clone has a single count. The chain is built from TRBV5-6 and TRBJ2-7, with unresolved D. The V gene lost 4 bases and the J gene lost 3 bases, with 11 bases spanning the gap. The CDR3 has 13 residues. Germline V gives CDR1 SGHDT, CDR2 YYEEEE. The CDR3 DNA reads as TGTGCCAGCAGCGACGCCGACAACTACGAGCAGTACTTC. It encodes CASSDADNYEQYF.

The chain joins TRBV30 to TRBJ1-1; 8 bases line up with TRBD1. This CDR3 is built from 13 residues. The germline gives CDR1 GTSNPN, CDR2 SVGIG (reference sequence). Germline trimming cut 5 bases from V and 1 base from J; bases unmatched to any gene: 3. CDR3 sequence: CAWGTGGNTEAFF. CDR3 sequence (DNA): TGTGCCTGGGGGACAGGAGGGAACACTGAAGCTTTCTTT.

The genes are TRBV7-9 and TRBJ2-5; possibly TRBD1 for D (6 bases). Germline assignment: CDR1 SEHNR and CDR2 FQNEAQ (reference sequence). The CDR3 sequence is 14 residues long. The V end was cut by 6 bases, the J end by 5 bases, with 16 bases between. The chain's CDR3 is CASSHQQGIETQYF. The CDR3, as DNA: TGTGCCAGCAGTCACCAACAGGGTATCGAGACCCAGTACTTC.

Concerning this clone itself: Other DNA sequences in the same sample also yield this CDR3. The rearrangement links TRBV9 to TRBJ2-5; TRBD1 aligns across 9 bases. J lost 3 bases, V lost 3 bases, and 0 bases had no gene match. This CDR3 region has 13 residues. Germline CDR1 and CDR2: SGDLS and YYNGEE. DNA of the CDR3: TGTGCCAGCAGCGGGACAGGGGAAGAGACCCAGTACTTC. This codes for CASSGTGEETQYF.

On this clone itself: At the DNA level, this CDR3 is encoded by other sequences in the same sample as well. The rearrangement links TRBV27 to TRBJ1-2, with D perhaps matching TRBD1 (6 bases). Germline V lookup: CDR1 MNHEY, CDR2 SMNVEV (reference sequence). The CDR3 runs to 12 residues. V lost 5 bases to trimming and J lost 4 bases, with 8 bases between them. In nucleotides, the CDR3 is TGTGCCAGCAGTCGAGGGGGCTATGGCTACACCTTC. Its translation is CASSRGGYGYTF.

This clone was seen just once. The DNA for the CDR3 is TGTGCCAGCAGCTCAACGGCGAGCTCCTACAATGAGCAGTTCTTC. Translation: CASSSTASSYNEQFF. The V call is TRBV7-9, the J call TRBJ2-1; D gene uncertain. The CDR3 is 15 amino acids. The germline V gene encodes CDR1 SEHNR and CDR2 FQNEAQ (reference sequence). Trimming stripped 4 bases from V and 0 bases from J, with 10 bases between.

V is TRBV4-1 and J is TRBJ2-1; D remains ambiguous. CDR1 is MGHRA, CDR2 YSYEKL, per germline. The ends were cut back, 0 bases at V and 3 bases at J, with 9 bases in the middle. This CDR3 has 15 amino acids. As DNA, the CDR3 is TGCGCCAGCAGCCAAGATTGGCAGGTCTACAATGAGCAGTTCTTC. Translating it yields CASSQDWQVYNEQFF.

CDR3 nucleotides: TGTGCCAGCAGCTTCCCAGGGGGGAATAACTATGGCTACACCTTC. Protein: CASSFPGGNNYGYTF. The genes are TRBV7-9 and TRBJ1-2; 7 bases map to TRBD1. The V gene's germline CDR1 is SEHNR and CDR2 FQNEAQ (reference sequence). The CDR3 covers 15 residues. The J segment lost 1 base and the V segment lost 3 bases, leaving 5 bases of the junction unmatched. Complete variable domain (other parts from reference TRBV7-9 and TRBJ1-2): DTGVSQNPRHKITKRGQNVTFRCDPISEHNRLYWYRQTLGQGPEFLTYFQNEAQLEKSRLLSDRFSAERPKGSFSTLEIQRTEQGDSAMYLCASSFPGGNNYGYTFGSGTRLTVV.

This clone was counted once. The J gene is TRBJ1-1, the V gene TRBV19; no clear D. Per the germline V gene, CDR1 is LNHDA and CDR2 is SQIVND (reference sequence). The CDR3 contains 13 residues. V was pared by 3 bases and J by 2 bases, with 7 bases between. The CDR3, as DNA: TGTGCCAGTAGTATTATAGCAAACACTGAAGCTTTCTTT. Translation gives CASSIIANTEAFF.

The chain joins TRBV7-9 to TRBJ2-7; D possibly matches TRBD1 or TRBD2 (6 bases each). This CDR3 spans 18 amino acids. The germline CDR1 and CDR2 sequences are SEHNR and FQNEAQ (reference sequence). The V and J ends lost 1 base and 6 bases respectively, with 25 bases between them. CDR3 DNA sequence: TGTGCCAGCAGCTTAGGAGGGGGGACGATACCCGGCATCGGCGAGCAGTACTTC. It is translated as CASSLGGGTIPGIGEQYF.